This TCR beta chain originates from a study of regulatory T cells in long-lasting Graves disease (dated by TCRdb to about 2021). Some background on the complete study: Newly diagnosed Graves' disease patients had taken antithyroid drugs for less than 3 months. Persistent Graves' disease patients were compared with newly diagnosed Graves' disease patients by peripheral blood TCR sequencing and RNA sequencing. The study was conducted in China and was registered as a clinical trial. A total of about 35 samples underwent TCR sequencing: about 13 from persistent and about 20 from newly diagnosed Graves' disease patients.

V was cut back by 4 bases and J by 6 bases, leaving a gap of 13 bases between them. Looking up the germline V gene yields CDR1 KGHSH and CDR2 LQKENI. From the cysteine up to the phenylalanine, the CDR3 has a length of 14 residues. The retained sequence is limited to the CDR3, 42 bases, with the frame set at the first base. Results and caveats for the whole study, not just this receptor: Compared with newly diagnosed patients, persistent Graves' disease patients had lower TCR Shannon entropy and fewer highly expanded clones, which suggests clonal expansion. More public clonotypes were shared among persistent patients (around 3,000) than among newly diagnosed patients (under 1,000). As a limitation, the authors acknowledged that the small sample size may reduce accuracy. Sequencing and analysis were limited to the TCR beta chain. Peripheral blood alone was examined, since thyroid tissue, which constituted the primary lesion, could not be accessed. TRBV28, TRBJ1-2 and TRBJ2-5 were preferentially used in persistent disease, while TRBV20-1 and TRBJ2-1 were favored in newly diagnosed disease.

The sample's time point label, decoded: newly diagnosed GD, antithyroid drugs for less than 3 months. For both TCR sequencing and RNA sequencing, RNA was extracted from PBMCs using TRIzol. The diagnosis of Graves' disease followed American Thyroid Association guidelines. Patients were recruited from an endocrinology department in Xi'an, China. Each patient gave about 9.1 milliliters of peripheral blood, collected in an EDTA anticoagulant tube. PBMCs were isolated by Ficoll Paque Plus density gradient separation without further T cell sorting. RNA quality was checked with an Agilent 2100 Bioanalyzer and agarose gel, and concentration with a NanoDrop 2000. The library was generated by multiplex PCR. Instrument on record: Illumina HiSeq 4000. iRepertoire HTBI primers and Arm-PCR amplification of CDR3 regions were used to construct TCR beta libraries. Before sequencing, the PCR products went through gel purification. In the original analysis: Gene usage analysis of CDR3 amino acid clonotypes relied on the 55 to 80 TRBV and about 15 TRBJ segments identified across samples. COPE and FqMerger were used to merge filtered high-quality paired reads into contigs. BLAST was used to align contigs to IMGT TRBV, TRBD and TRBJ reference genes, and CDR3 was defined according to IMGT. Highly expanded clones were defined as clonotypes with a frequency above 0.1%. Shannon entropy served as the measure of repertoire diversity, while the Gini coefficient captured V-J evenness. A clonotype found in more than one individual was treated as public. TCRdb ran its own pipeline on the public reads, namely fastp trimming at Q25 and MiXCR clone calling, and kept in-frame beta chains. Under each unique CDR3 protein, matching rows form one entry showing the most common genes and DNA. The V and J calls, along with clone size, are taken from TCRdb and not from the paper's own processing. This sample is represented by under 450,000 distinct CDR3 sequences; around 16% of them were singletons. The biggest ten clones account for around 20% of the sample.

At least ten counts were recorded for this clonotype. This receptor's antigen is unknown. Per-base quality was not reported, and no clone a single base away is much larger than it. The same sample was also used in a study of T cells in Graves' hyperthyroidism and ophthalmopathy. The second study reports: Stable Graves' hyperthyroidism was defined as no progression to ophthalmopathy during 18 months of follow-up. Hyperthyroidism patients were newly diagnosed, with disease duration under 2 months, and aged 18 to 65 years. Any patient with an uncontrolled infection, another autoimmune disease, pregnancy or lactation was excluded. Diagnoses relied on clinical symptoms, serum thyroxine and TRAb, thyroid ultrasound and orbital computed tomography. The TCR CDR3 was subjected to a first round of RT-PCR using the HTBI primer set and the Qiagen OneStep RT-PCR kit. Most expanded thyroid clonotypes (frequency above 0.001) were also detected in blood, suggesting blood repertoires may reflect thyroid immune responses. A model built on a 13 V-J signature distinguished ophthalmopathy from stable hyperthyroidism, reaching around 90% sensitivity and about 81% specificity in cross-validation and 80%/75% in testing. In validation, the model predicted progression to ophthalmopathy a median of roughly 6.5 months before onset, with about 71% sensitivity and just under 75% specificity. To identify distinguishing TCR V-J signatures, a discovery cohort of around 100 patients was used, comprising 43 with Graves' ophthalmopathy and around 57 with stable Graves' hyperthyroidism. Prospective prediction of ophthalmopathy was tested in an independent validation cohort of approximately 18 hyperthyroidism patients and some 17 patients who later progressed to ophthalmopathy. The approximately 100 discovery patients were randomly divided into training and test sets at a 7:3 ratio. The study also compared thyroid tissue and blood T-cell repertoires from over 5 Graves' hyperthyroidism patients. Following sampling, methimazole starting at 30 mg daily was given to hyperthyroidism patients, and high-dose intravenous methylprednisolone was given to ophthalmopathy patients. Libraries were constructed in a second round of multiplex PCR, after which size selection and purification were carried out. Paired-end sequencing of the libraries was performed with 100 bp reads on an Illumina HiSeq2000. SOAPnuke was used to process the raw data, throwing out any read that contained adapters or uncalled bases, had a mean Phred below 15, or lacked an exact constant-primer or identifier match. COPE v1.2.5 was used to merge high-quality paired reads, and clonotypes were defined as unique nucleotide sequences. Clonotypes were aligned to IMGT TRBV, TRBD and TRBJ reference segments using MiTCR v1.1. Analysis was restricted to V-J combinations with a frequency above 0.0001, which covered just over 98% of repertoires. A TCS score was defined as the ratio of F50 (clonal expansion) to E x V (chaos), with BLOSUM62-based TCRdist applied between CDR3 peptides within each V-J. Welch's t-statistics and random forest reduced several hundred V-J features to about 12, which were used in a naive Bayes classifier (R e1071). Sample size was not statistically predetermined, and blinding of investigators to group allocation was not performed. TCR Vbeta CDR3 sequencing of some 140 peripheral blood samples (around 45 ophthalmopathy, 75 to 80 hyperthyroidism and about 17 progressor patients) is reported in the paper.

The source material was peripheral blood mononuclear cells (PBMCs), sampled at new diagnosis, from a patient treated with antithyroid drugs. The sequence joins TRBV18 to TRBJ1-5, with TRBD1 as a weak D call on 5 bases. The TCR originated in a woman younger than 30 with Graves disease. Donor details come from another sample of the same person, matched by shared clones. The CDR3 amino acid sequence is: CASSQNGQGQPQHF. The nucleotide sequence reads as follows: TGTGCCAGCTCACAAAACGGGCAGGGTCAGCCCCAGCATTTT.